The clone carrying this T cell receptor (beta chain) was detected once. Its antigen is currently unknown. The data originate from a study of cytomegalovirus exposure and HLA in healthy donors. The CDR3 contains 14 residues. The germline gives CDR1 SGHAT, CDR2 FQNNGV. Unmatched junction bases numbered 3, after V lost 0 bases and J lost 7 bases. PCR amplification relied on 60 Vbeta primers (plus 13 Jbeta primers). This table comes from immunoSEQ multiplex PCR, and its TCRdb copy is limited to in-frame clones, with some not included. The top ten clones hold 3% to 3.5% of a sample with approximately 110,000 clones, approximately 79% of them seen once. The study, taken as a whole, reports: Researchers reportedly found TCR beta sequences accurately predicted most subjects' HLA-A and HLA-B alleles. The productive fraction for most TCR beta V segments was about 90% or about 30% in an earlier analysis. TRBV6-2, TRBV6-3 and some other V segments were unresolvable in 87-base-pair reads.

The source material was PBMCs. This sequence originates from a woman in her thirties or forties in good health and CMV-seronegative. The rearrangement uses TRBV11-2 and TRBJ1-5; TRBD1 matches 7 bases. CDR3 amino acids: CASSLDRGSQPQHF. CDR3 in DNA: TGTGCCAGCAGCTTAGACAGGGGGAGCCAGCCCCAGCATTTT.